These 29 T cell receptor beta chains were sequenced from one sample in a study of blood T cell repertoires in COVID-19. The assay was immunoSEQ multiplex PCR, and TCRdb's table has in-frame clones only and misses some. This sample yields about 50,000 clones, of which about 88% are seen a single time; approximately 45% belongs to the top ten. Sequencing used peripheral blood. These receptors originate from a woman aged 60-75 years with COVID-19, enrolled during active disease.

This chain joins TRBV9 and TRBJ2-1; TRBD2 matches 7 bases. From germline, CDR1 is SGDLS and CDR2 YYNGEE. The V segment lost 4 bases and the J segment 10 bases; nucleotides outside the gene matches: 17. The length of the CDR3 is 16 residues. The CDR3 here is CASSPLGGSPIGEQFF. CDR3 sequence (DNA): TGTGCCAGCAGCCCATTAGGCGGGAGCCCTATAGGCGAGCAGTTCTTC.

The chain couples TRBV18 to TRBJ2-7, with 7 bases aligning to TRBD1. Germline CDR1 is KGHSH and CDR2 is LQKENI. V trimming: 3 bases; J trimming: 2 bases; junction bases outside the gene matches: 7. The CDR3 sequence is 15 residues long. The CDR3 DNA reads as TGTGCCAGCTCACCCGGACAGGATACACCCTACGAGCAGTACTTC. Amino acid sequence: CASSPGQDTPYEQYF.

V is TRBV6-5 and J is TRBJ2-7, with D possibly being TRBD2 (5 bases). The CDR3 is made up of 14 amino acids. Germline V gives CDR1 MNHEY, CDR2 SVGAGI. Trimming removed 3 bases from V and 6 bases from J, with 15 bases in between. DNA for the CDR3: TGTGCCAGCAGTTATGGCGAGGGCCTCGGCGAGCAGTACTTC. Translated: CASSYGEGLGEQYF.

In DNA, the CDR3 is TGTGCCAGCAGCCAGCCCCTAGCGTACAATGAGCAGTTCTTC. This codes for CASSQPLAYNEQFF. The chain uses TRBV14 and TRBJ2-1, with D possibly being TRBD2 (6 bases). V lost 3 bases, J lost 4 bases, and 10 bases lay in between. This CDR3 region has 14 residues. Germline CDR1 SGHDN, CDR2 FVKESK.

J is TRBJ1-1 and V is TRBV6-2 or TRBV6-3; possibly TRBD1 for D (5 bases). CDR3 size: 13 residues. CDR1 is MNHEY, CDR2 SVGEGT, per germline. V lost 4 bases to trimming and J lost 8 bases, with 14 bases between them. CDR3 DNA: TGTGCCAGCAGTTTGCCCGAGACAGCCGAAGCTTTCTTT. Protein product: CASSLPETAEAFF.

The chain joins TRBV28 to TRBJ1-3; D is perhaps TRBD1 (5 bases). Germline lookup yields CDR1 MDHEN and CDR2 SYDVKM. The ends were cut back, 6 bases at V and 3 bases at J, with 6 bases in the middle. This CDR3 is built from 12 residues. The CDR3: CASRGGGNTIYF. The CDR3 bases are TGTGCCAGCAGGGGGGGTGGAAACACCATATATTTT.

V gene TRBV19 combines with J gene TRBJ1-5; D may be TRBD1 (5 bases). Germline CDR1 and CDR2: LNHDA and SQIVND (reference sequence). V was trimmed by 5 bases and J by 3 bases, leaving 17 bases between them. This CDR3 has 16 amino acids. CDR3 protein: CASSPTPQGSNQPQHF. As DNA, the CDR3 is TGTGCCAGTAGTCCTACCCCCCAGGGCTCCAATCAGCCCCAGCATTTT.

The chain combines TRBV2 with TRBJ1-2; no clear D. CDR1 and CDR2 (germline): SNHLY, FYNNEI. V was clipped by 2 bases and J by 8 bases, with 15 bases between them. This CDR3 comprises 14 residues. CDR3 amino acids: CASSERGPLTGYTF. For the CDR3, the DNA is TGTGCCAGCAGTGAACGAGGGCCCCTGACGGGCTACACCTTC.

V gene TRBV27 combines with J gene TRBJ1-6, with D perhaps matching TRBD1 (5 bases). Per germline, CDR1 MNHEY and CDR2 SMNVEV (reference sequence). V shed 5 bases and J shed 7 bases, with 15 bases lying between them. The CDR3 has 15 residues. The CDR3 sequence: CASSLSGTGNSPLHF. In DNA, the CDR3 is TGTGCCAGCAGTCTGAGTGGGACTGGGAATTCACCCCTCCACTTT.

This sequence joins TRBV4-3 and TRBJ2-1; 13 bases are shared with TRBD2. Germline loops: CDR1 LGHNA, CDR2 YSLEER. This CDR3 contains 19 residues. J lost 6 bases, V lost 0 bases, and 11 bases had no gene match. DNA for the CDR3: TGCGCCAGCAGCCAAGAAGGGGGTTTTCGGACTAGCGGGAGCAATGAGCAGTTCTTC. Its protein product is CASSQEGGFRTSGSNEQFF.

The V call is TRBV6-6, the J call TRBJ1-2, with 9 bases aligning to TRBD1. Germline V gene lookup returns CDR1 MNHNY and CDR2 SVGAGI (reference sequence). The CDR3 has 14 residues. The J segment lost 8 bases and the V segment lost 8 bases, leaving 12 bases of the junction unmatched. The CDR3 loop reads CASADPGQGPGYTF. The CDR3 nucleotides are TGTGCCAGCGCGGACCCGGGACAGGGACCAGGCTACACCTTC.

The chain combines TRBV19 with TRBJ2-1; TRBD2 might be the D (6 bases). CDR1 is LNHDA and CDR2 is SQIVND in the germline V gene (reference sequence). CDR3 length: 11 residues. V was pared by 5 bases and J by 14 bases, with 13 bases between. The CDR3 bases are TGTGCCAGTAGTTCGTCTAGCGAGAAGTTCTTC. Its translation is CASSSSSEKFF.

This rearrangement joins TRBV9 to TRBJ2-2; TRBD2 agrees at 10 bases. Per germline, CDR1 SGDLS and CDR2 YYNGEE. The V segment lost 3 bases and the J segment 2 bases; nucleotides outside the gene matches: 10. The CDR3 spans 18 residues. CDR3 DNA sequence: TGTGCCAGCAGCGGCATGTTTAGCGGGGGGCGTAACACCGGGGAGCTGTTTTTT. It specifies CASSGMFSGGRNTGELFF. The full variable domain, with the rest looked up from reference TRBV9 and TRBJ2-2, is DSGVTQTPKHLITATGQRVTLRCSPRSGDLSVYWYQQSLDQGLQFLIQYYNGEERAKGNILERFSAQQFPDLHSELNLSSLELGDSALYFCASSGMFSGGRNTGELFFGEGSRLTVL.

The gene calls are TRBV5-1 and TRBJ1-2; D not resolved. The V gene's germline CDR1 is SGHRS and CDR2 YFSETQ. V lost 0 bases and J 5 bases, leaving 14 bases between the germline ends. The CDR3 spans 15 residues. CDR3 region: CASSLGVVRGYGYTF. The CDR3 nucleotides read TGCGCCAGCAGCTTGGGGGTAGTGAGAGGGTATGGCTACACCTTC. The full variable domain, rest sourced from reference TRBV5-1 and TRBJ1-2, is KAGVTQTPRYLIKTRGQQVTLSCSPISGHRSVSWYQQTPGQGLQFLFEYFSETQRNKGNFPGRFSGRQFSNSRSEMNVSTLELGDSALYLCASSLGVVRGYGYTFGSGTRLTVV.

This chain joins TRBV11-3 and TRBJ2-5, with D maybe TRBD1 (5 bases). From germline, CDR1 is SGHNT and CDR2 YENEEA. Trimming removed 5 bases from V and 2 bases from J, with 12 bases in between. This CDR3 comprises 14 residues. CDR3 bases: TGTGCCAGCAGCGCCGGACACCAACAAGAGACCCAGTACTTC. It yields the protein CASSAGHQQETQYF.

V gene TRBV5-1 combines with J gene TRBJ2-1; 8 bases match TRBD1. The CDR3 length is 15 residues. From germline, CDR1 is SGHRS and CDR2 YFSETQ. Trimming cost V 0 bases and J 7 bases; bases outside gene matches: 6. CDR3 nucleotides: TGCGCCAGCAGCTTGGTGCGGACAGGGTCGAATGAGCAGTTCTTC. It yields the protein CASSLVRTGSNEQFF. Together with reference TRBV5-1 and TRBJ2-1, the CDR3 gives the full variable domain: KAGVTQTPRYLIKTRGQQVTLSCSPISGHRSVSWYQQTPGQGLQFLFEYFSETQRNKGNFPGRFSGRQFSNSRSEMNVSTLELGDSALYLCASSLVRTGSNEQFFGPGTRLTVL.

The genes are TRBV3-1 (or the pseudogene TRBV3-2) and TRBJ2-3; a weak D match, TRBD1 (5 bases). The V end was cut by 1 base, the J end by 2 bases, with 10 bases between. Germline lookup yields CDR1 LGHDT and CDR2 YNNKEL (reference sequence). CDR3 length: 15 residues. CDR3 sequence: CASSQAYRNTDTQYF. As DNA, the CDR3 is TGTGCCAGCAGCCAAGCCTACAGGAACACAGATACGCAGTATTTT.

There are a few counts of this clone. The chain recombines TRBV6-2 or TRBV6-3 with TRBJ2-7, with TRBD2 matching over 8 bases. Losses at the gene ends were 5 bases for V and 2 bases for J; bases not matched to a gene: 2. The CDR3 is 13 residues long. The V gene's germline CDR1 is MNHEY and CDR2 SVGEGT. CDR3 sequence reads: CASSRAGAYEQYF. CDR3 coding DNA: TGTGCCAGCAGTCGAGCGGGAGCCTACGAGCAGTACTTC.

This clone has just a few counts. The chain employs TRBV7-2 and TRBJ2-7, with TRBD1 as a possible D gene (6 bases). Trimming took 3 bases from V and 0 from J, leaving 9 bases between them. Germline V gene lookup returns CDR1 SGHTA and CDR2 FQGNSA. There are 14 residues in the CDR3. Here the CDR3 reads CASSFQTGSYEQYF. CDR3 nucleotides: TGTGCCAGCAGCTTCCAGACAGGCTCCTACGAGCAGTACTTC.

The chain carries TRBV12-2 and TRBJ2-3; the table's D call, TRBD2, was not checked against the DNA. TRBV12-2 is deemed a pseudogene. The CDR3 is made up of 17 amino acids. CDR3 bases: TGTGCAAGTCGCTTACTCTTCCGGGAGGGCCCGGCAGATACGCAGTATTTT. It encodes CASRLLFREGPADTQYF.

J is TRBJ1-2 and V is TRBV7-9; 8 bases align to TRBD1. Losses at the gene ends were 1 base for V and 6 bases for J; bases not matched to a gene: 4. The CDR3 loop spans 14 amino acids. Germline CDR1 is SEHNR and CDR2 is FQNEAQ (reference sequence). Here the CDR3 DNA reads TGTGCCAGCAGCTTAGGGACAGGGATTGATGGCTACACCTTC. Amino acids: CASSLGTGIDGYTF.

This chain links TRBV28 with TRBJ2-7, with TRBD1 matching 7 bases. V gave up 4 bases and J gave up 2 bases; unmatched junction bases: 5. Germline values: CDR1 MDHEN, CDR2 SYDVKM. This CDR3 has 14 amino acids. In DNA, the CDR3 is TGTGCCAGCAGTTCTGACAGGGACGCCTACGAGCAGTACTTC. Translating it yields CASSSDRDAYEQYF.

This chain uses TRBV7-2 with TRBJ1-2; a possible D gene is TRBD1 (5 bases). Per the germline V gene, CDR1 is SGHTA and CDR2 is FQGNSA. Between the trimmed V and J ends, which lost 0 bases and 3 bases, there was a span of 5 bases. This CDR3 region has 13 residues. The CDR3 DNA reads TGTGCCAGCAGCTTAGCCAGGGACTATGGCTACACCTTC. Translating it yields CASSLARDYGYTF. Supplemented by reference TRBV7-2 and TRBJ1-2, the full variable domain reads GAGVSQSPSNKVTEKGKDVELRCDPISGHTALYWYRQSLGQGLEFLIYFQGNSAPDKSGLPSDRFSAERTGGSVSTLTIQRTQQEDSAVYLCASSLARDYGYTFGSGTRLTVV.

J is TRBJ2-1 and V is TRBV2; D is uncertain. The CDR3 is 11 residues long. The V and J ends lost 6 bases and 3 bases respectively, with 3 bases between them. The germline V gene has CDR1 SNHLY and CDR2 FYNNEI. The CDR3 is CASSYYNEQFF. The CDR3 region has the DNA TGTGCCAGCAGCTACTACAATGAGCAGTTCTTC.

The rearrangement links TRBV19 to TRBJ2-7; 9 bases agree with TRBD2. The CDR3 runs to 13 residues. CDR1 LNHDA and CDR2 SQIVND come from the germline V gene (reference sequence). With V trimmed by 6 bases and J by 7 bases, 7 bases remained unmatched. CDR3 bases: TGTGCCAGTAGCACCTCGGGACTAGCTGAGCAGTACTTC. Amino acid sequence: CASSTSGLAEQYF.

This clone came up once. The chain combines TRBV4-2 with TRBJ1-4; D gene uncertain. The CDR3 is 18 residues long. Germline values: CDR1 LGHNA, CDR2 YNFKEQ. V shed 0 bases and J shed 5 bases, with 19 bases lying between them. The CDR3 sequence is CASSQDGMMAGRNEKLFF. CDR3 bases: TGTGCCAGCAGCCAAGATGGTATGATGGCCGGGAGGAATGAAAAACTGTTTTTT.

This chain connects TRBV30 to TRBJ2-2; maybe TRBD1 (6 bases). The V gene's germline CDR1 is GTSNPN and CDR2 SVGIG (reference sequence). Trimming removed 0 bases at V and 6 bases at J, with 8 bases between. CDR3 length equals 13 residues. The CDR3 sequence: CAWSVPGAGELFF. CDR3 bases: TGTGCCTGGAGTGTACCAGGGGCCGGGGAGCTGTTTTTT.

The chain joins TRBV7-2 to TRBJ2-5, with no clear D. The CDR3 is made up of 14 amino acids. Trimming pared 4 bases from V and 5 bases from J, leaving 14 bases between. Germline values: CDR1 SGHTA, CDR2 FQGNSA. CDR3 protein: CASSSQYGSETQYF. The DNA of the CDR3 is TGTGCCAGCAGCTCACAATACGGGTCCGAGACCCAGTACTTC. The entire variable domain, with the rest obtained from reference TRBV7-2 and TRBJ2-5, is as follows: GAGVSQSPSNKVTEKGKDVELRCDPISGHTALYWYRQSLGQGLEFLIYFQGNSAPDKSGLPSDRFSAERTGGSVSTLTIQRTQQEDSAVYLCASSSQYGSETQYFGPGTRLLVL.

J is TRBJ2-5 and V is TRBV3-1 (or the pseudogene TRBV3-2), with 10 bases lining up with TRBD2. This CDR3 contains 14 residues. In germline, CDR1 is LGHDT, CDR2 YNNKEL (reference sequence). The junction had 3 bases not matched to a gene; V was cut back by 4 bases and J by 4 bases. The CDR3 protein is CASSLRLAGETQYF. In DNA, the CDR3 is TGTGCCAGCAGCCTCCGACTAGCGGGAGAGACCCAGTACTTC.